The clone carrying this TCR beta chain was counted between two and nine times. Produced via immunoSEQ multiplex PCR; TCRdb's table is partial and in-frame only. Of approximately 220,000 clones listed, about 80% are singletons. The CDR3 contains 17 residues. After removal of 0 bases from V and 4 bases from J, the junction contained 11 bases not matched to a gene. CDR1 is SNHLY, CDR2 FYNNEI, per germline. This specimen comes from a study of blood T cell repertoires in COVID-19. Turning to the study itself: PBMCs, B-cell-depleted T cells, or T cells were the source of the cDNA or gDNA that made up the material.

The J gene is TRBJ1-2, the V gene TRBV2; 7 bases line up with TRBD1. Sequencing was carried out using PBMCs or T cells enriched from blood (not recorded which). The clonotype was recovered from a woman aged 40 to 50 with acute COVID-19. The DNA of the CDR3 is TGTGCCAGCAGTGAAGCGCGATCAACAGGGGCCACCTATGGCTACACCTTC. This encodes CASSEARSTGATYGYTF.